This TCR beta chain was sequenced in a study of T cell responses to AZD1222 COVID-19 vaccine. Study findings and constraints: Spike-wide coverage was observed for vaccine-associated CD4 TCRs, with dominant responses at 160-218 and 743-854. Unmutated regions of variants are reportedly targeted by nearly half of spike-specific TCRs. The donors showed a predominance of white British ancestry and of females, with possible underestimation of clonal diversity. Researchers took repertoire samples only after the peak T cell response had come.

Sequenced by immunoSEQ multiplex PCR; TCRdb stores in-frame clones only, minus some. The repertoire has some 170,000 clones, approximately 90% of them found once; the top ten carry approximately 2.5%. Comment on this clone: The antigen remains undetermined.

The CDR3 totals 16 residues. The V gene end was trimmed by 4 bases and the J gene end by 4 bases; junction bases not matched to a gene: 10. From germline, CDR1 is KGHSH and CDR2 LQKENI. The TCR originated in an adult in good health. This material consisted of peripheral blood, taken on day 0 of AZD1222 vaccination. The chain joins TRBV18 to TRBJ1-1, with 9 bases lining up with TRBD1. The CDR3 here is CASSHSGTGFGTEAFF. The CDR3 bases are TGTGCCAGCTCACACTCCGGGACAGGGTTTGGCACTGAAGCTTTCTTT.